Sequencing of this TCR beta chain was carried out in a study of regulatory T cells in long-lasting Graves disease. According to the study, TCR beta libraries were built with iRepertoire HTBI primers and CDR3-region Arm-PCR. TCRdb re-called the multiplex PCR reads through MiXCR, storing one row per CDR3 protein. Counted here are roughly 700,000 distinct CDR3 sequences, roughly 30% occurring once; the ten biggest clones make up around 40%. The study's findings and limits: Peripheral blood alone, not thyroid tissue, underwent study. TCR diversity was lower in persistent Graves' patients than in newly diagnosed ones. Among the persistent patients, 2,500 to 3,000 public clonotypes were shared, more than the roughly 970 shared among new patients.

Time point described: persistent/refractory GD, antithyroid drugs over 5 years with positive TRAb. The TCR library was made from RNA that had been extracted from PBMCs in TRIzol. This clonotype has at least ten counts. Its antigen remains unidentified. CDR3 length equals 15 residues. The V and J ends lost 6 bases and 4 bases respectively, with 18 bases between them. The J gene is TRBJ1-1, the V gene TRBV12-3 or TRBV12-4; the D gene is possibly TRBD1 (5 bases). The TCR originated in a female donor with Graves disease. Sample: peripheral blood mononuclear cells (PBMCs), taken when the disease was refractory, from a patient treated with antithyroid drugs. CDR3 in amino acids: CASRLGGSVGTEAFF. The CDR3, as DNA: TGTGCCAGCAGGCTGGGGGGGTCGGTCGGCACTGAAGCTTTCTTT.